The 13 T cell receptor beta chains listed next were all sequenced from one sample in a study of blood T cell repertoires in COVID-19. TCRdb's copy holds only in-frame clones and misses some; the assay was immunoSEQ multiplex PCR. The sample includes under 350,000 clones, more than 85% of them seen just once. The sample consisted of peripheral blood. The receptor set was obtained from a man aged 40-50 years with acute or convalescent COVID-19.

The V call is TRBV3-1 (or the pseudogene TRBV3-2), the J call TRBJ2-1; 7 bases are a match to TRBD2. Germline CDR1 reads LGHDT; CDR2 reads YNNKEL (reference sequence). V lost 0 bases to trimming and J lost 15 bases; unmatched junction nucleotides: 5. The CDR3 covers 12 residues. DNA of the CDR3: TGTGCCAGCAGCCAAGATGAGCGGGGCCGGTTCTTC. This codes for CASSQDERGRFF.

In regard to this clone: The identical CDR3 is also encoded by other nucleotide sequences in the sample. The chain employs TRBV7-2 and TRBJ2-7, with D possibly TRBD1 on 5 matching bases. V gave up 5 bases and J gave up 0 bases, with 11 bases separating them. The CDR3 extends over 14 amino acids. Germline V gene lookup returns CDR1 SGHTA and CDR2 FQGNSA. In DNA form, the CDR3 reads TGTGCCAGCAGCCCCCGTGGGGCCTCCTACGAGCAGTACTTC. This sequence encodes CASSPRGASYEQYF.

The genes are TRBV18 and TRBJ2-7; 7 positions match TRBD1. The CDR3 loop spans 13 amino acids. Per germline, CDR1 KGHSH and CDR2 LQKENI. The V gene end was trimmed by 6 bases and the J gene end by 0 bases; junction bases not matched to a gene: 2. CDR3 DNA: TGTGCCAGCTCTCAGGGGGTCTCCTACGAGCAGTACTTC. Translating gives CASSQGVSYEQYF.

The chain links TRBV5-1 to TRBJ1-2; a weak D match, TRBD1 (6 bases). V was clipped by 0 bases and J by 1 base, with 10 bases between them. In germline, CDR1 is SGHRS, CDR2 YFSETQ. This CDR3 is 15 amino acids long. CDR3 DNA sequence: TGCGCCAGCAGCTTGGGGGACACTATTAACTATGGCTACACCTTC. It translates to CASSLGDTINYGYTF.

This clone was seen only once. The genes are TRBV30 and TRBJ2-2; D is undetermined. This CDR3 region has 13 residues. Deletions cut 2 bases from V and 1 base from J, with 5 bases between. Germline CDR1 reads GTSNPN; CDR2 reads SVGIG (reference sequence). CDR3 loop: CAWSNGNTGELFF. The CDR3 DNA is TGTGCCTGGAGTAACGGGAACACCGGGGAGCTGTTTTTT.

This chain connects TRBV5-1 to TRBJ2-2; TRBD2 agrees at 7 bases. Germline V lookup: CDR1 SGHRS, CDR2 YFSETQ. Trimming removed 4 bases from V and 7 bases from J; junction bases left unmatched: 10. The CDR3 is 15 residues long. CDR3 bases: TGCGCCAGCAGCCCTGGAAGGGAGGGGAACGGGGAGCTGTTTTTT. Translated, it gives CASSPGREGNGELFF.

The V call is TRBV18, the J call TRBJ1-2; TRBD1 matches 10 bases. Germline V CDR1 and CDR2: KGHSH, LQKENI. The CDR3 loop spans 13 amino acids. J gave up 8 bases and V 6 bases, and 6 bases lay outside the gene matches. In DNA, the CDR3 is TGTGCCAGCTCGCATGGGACAGGGGAAGGCTACACCTTC. The encoded protein is CASSHGTGEGYTF.

V gene TRBV24-1 combines with J gene TRBJ2-1, with 8 bases fitting TRBD1. The germline gives CDR1 KGHDR, CDR2 SFDVKD. This CDR3 is built from 16 residues. The V and J ends lost 3 bases and 6 bases, in that order; junction bases with no gene match: 9. The DNA for the CDR3 is TGTGCCACCAGTGATAACAGGGGGAACATAGGCAATGAGCAGTTCTTC. Protein: CATSDNRGNIGNEQFF.

This clone occurred a few times. The CDR3 here is CASTGTLYEQYF. As DNA, the CDR3 is TGTGCCAGCACTGGGACTCTCTACGAGCAGTACTTC. This rearrangement joins TRBV2 to TRBJ2-7; TRBD2 is a possible D gene (6 bases). Trimming left V 7 bases short and J 3 bases short, with 10 bases between. This CDR3 has 12 residues. Germline lookup yields CDR1 SNHLY and CDR2 FYNNEI.

The gene calls are TRBV2 and TRBJ2-7; possibly TRBD2 for D (7 bases). CDR1 is SNHLY and CDR2 is FYNNEI in the germline V gene. This CDR3 is 15 amino acids long. V gave up 1 base and J gave up 4 bases, with 14 bases separating them. The CDR3 loop reads CASSEEGGVLYEQYF. In DNA, the CDR3 is TGTGCCAGCAGTGAAGAGGGGGGGGTTCTTTACGAGCAGTACTTC.

This chain joins TRBV27 and TRBJ1-1; tentatively, D is TRBD1 (6 bases). Looked up from germline, CDR1 is MNHEY and CDR2 is SMNVEV (reference sequence). V shed 4 bases and J shed 5 bases, with 14 bases lying between them. The CDR3 runs 14 residues. The CDR3 sequence: CASSSDRRRTEAFF. As DNA, the CDR3 is TGTGCCAGCAGTTCCGACAGGCGGCGGACTGAAGCTTTCTTT.

The V gene is TRBV5-5, the J gene TRBJ2-1; 11 bases fit TRBD2. V lost 4 bases to trimming and J lost 0 bases; unmatched junction nucleotides: 3. The CDR3 length is 16 residues. CDR1 is SGHKS and CDR2 is YYEKEE in the germline V gene (reference sequence). The CDR3 nucleotides read TGTGCCAGCAGCAACCTAGCGGGGGGCTCCTACAATGAGCAGTTCTTC. This sequence encodes CASSNLAGGSYNEQFF.

This chain links TRBV6-6 with TRBJ1-2; the D gene is possibly TRBD1 (6 bases). The CDR3 runs 15 residues. Germline V CDR1 and CDR2: MNHNY, SVGAGI (reference sequence). The V end was cut by 2 bases, the J end by 4 bases, with 14 bases between. The CDR3: CASSYGTSFGYGYTF. CDR3 coding DNA: TGTGCCAGCAGTTACGGGACAAGCTTTGGCTATGGCTACACCTTC.